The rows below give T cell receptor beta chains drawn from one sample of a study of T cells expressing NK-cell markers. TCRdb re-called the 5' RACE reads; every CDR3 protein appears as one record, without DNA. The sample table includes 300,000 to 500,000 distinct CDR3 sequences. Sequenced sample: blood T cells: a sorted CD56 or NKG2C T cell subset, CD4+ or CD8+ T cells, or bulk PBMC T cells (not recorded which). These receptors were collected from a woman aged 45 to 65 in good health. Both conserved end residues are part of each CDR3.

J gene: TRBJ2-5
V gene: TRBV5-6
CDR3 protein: CASSLTWDQETQYF

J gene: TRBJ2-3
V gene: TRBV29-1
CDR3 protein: CSVEPQGGRVDTQYF

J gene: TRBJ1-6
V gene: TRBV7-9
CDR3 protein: CASSLGTYNSPLHF

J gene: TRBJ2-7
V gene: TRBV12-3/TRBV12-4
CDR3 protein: CASSKGTSSYEQYF

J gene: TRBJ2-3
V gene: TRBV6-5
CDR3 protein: CAIGRRDTQYF

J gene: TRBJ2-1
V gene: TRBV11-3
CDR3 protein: CASSLDPGDNEQFF

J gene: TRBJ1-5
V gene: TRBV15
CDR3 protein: CATSSTGGHYPFENQPQHF

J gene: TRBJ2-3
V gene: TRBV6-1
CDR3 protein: CASSLNLAGGSGTQYF

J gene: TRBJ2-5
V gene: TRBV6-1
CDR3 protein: CASSGGDVETQYF

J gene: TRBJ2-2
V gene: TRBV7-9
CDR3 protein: CASSLPRTGGTGELFF

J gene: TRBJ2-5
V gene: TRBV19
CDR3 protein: CASSRKWGGGQETQYF

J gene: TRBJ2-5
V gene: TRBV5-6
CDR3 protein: CASSLEGWGQKQETQYF

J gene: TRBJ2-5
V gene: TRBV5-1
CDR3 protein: CASSPGTRSETQYF

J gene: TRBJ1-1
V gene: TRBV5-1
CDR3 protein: CASSLDRGGTEAFF

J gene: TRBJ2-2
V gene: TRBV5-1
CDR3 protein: CASSSPRGAVTTGELFF

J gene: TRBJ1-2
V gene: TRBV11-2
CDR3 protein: CASSPINSRRGRFYGYTF

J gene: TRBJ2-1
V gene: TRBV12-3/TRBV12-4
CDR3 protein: CASIPRVGNEQFF

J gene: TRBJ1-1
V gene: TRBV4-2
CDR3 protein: CASSQEAVVRNTEAFF

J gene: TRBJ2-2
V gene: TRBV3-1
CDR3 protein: CASSRGEGTGELFF

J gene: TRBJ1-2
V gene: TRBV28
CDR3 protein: CASSPSGTGGGNGYTF

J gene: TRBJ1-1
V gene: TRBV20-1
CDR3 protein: CSARGPSDSNTEAFF

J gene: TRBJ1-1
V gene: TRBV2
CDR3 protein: CASILQGLTEAFF

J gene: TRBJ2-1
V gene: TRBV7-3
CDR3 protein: CASSLNPPGLAYNEQFF

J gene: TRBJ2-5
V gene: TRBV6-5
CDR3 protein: CASSSVGIRKTQYF

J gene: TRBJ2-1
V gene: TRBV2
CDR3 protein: CASSDRADYNEQFF

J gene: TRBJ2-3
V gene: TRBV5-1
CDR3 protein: CASSFGQGRGADTQYF

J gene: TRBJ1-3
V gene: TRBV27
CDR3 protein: CASSLLGNPYLSGNTIYF

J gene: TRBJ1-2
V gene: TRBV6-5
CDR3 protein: CASSYISGPLWGYTF

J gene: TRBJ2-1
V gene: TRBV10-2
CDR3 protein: CATRTSGANNEQFF

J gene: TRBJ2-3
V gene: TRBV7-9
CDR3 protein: CASTPGGTDTQYF

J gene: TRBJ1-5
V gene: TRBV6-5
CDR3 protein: CASRPGGTGGFNQPQHF

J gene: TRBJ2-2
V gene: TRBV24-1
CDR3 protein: CATSDSPRTGGAAGELFF

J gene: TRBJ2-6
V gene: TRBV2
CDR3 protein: CASTGRGAGANVLTF

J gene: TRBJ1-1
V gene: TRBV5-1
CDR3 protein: CASSTRTGMNTEAFF

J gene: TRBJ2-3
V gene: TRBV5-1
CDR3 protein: CASSFSGDREDTQYF

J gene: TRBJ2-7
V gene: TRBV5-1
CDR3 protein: CASGLRDRVHEQYF

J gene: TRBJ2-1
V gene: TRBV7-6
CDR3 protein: CASRPDRGGSYNEQFF

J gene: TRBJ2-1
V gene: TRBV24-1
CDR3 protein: CATSAATDKGHNEQFF

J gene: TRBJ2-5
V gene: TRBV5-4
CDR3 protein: CASSTGQTQETQYF

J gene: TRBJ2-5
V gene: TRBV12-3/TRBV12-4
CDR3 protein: CASSSGLAGVWETQYF

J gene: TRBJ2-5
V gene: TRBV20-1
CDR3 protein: CSARGGVAETQYF

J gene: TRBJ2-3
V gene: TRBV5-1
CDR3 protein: CASRPDRGTQYF

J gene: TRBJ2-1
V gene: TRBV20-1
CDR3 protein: CSASSHSYNEQFF

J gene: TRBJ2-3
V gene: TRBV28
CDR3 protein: CASSLPPGTGSTDTQYF

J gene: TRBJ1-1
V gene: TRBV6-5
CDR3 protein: CASSYSGHPPEAFF

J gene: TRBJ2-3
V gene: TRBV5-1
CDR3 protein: CASSLGSASSSTDTQYF

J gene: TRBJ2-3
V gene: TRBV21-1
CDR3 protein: CASSTPLAGTLDTQYF

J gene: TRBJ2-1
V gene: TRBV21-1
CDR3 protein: CASSKAWQTKQFF

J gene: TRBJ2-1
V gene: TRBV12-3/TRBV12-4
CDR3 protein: CASGLGSGGEQFF

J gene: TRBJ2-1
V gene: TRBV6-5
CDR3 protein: CASSYVQGSYNEQFF

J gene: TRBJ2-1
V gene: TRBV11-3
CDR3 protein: CASSVPGLPYNEQFF

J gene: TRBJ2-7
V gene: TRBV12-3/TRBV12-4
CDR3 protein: CASTAGLGEQYF